The rows below give T cell receptor beta chains drawn from one sample of a study of control samples from healthy donors and cancer patients. Clones were read by immunoSEQ multiplex PCR, and TCRdb kept only the in-frame ones, dropping some. The profile shows fewer than 45,000 clones, 85% to 95% of them singletons. Sequencing used PBMCs. The receptors originated from a middle-aged woman with head and neck cancer. CDR3s include the opening cysteine and the closing phenylalanine or tryptophan. The D gene is left open where the match is weak. Expanded clones get a size class; other rows say once, few or many, or leave the size out.

clone size: few
D gene: TRBD2
V gene: TRBV6-1
J gene: TRBJ2-1
CDR3 DNA: TGTGCCAGCAGTGCTACTACAGTTCCGGCGGGGGATGGCAATGAGCAGTTCTTC
CDR3 protein: CASSATTVPAGDGNEQFF

clone size: NA
D gene: NA
V gene: TRBV19
J gene: TRBJ2-7
CDR3 DNA: TGTGCCAGTAGTATAGGGCAGGCGGCGCAGCAGTACTTC
CDR3 protein: CASSIGQAAQQYF

clone size: NA
D gene: NA
V gene: TRBV19
J gene: TRBJ1-5
CDR3 DNA: TGTGCCAGTAGTATATCAGGGATGGGCAATCAGCCCCAGCATTTT
CDR3 protein: CASSISGMGNQPQHF

clone size: NA
D gene: TRBD1
V gene: TRBV7-9
J gene: TRBJ1-2
CDR3 DNA: TGTGCCAGCAGCCCCCGACAGGGTAACTATGGCTACACCTTC
CDR3 protein: CASSPRQGNYGYTF

clone size: NA
D gene: NA
V gene: TRBV27
J gene: TRBJ2-7
CDR3 DNA: TGTGCCAGCAGTTTAGCAACAGGTTACGAGCAGTACTTC
CDR3 protein: CASSLATGYEQYF

clone size: NA
D gene: NA
V gene: TRBV5-1
J gene: TRBJ2-6
CDR3 DNA: TGCGCCAGCAGCCGCTCTGGCCGGGGGAATGGGGCCAACGTCCTGACTTTC
CDR3 protein: CASSRSGRGNGANVLTF

clone size: NA
D gene: TRBD1
V gene: TRBV6-2/TRBV6-3
J gene: TRBJ1-4
CDR3 DNA: TGTGCCAGCAGTCCGACAGGGCCCGAAAAACTGTTTTTT
CDR3 protein: CASSPTGPEKLFF

clone size: once
D gene: NA
V gene: TRBV19
J gene: TRBJ1-2
CDR3 DNA: TGTGCCAGTACCCTGTCCCAGGCTATGGGGGCCACCTTC
CDR3 protein: CASTLSQAMGATF

clone size: NA
D gene: NA
V gene: TRBV3-1/TRBV3-2
J gene: TRBJ2-2
CDR3 DNA: TGTGCCAGCAGCCAAGATAAACCGGTTTGGACCGGGGAGCTGTTTTTT
CDR3 protein: CASSQDKPVWTGELFF

clone size: NA
D gene: NA
V gene: TRBV6-5
J gene: TRBJ1-2
CDR3 DNA: TGTGCCAGCAGCCCCGACAGGATCTATGGCTACACCTTC
CDR3 protein: CASSPDRIYGYTF

clone size: NA
D gene: NA
V gene: TRBV11-2
J gene: TRBJ2-7
CDR3 DNA: TGTGCCAGCAGCGAGGGGCTCGGGTCCTCCTACGAGCAGTACTTC
CDR3 protein: CASSEGLGSSYEQYF

clone size: NA
D gene: TRBD2
V gene: TRBV5-1
J gene: TRBJ2-5
CDR3 DNA: TGCGCCAGCAGCTCTAACCCCAGCTACCGGGAGGGGGAGACCCAGTACTTC
CDR3 protein: CASSSNPSYREGETQYF

clone size: NA
D gene: TRBD1
V gene: TRBV5-1
J gene: TRBJ2-2
CDR3 DNA: TGCGCCAGCAGCGGACAGGACCCCACGAACACCGGGGAGCTGTTTTTT
CDR3 protein: CASSGQDPTNTGELFF

clone size: NA
D gene: TRBD1
V gene: TRBV10-3
J gene: TRBJ2-7
CDR3 DNA: TGTGCCATCAGTGACGGGACAGATGACTACGAGCAGTACTTC
CDR3 protein: CAISDGTDDYEQYF

clone size: NA
D gene: NA
V gene: TRBV19
J gene: TRBJ2-3
CDR3 DNA: TGTGCCAGTAGCCCCCGGACCCGCACAGATACGCAGTATTTT
CDR3 protein: CASSPRTRTDTQYF

clone size: NA
D gene: NA
V gene: TRBV3-1/TRBV3-2
J gene: TRBJ2-3
CDR3 DNA: TGTGCCAGCAGCCAAGGTAGGGGGAGGGCCCCAGATACGCAGTATTTT
CDR3 protein: CASSQGRGRAPDTQYF

clone size: NA
D gene: TRBD1
V gene: TRBV18
J gene: TRBJ2-2
CDR3 DNA: TGTGCCAGCTCACCACCCGGGACAGCGAACACCGGGGAGCTGTTTTTT
CDR3 protein: CASSPPGTANTGELFF

clone size: NA
D gene: NA
V gene: TRBV28
J gene: TRBJ1-3
CDR3 DNA: TGTGCCAGCAGTCTCCTGACCTATGGGGGAAACACCATATATTTT
CDR3 protein: CASSLLTYGGNTIYF

clone size: NA
D gene: TRBD1
V gene: TRBV6-5
J gene: TRBJ1-2
CDR3 DNA: TGTGCCAGCAGTTACTTTCGACAGGGGAACTATGGCTACACCTTC
CDR3 protein: CASSYFRQGNYGYTF

clone size: NA
D gene: NA
V gene: TRBV19
J gene: TRBJ1-5
CDR3 DNA: TGTGCCAGTAGTACGGTACCTAATCAGCCCCAGCATTTT
CDR3 protein: CASSTVPNQPQHF

clone size: NA
D gene: NA
V gene: TRBV29-1
J gene: TRBJ1-5
CDR3 DNA: TGCAGCGTGCTTACATACCTTGGTGATCAGCCCCAGCATTTT
CDR3 protein: CSVLTYLGDQPQHF

clone size: NA
D gene: NA
V gene: TRBV18
J gene: TRBJ2-7
CDR3 DNA: TGTGCCAGCTCACCACCGTTGCGGACTCCCTACGAGCAGTACTTC
CDR3 protein: CASSPPLRTPYEQYF